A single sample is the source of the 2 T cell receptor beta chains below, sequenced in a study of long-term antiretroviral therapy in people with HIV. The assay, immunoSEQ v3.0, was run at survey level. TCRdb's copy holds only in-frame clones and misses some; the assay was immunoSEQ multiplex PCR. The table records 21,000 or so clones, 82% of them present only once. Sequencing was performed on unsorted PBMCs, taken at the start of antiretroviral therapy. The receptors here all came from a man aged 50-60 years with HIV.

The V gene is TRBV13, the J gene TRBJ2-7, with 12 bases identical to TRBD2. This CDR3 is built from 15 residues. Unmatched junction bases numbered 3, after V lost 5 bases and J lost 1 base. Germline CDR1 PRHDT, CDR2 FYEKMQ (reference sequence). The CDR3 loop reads CASSDGLAGSYEQYF. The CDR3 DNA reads TGTGCCAGCAGCGACGGACTAGCGGGATCCTACGAGCAGTACTTC.

In nucleotides, the CDR3 is TGTGCCAGCAGTTCCCTTCTTCATTATCCAGATACGCAGTATTTT. It encodes CASSSLLHYPDTQYF. The chain has TRBV7-2 and TRBJ2-3; no clear D. Trimming took 6 bases from V and 4 from J, leaving 17 bases between them. This CDR3 contains 15 residues. Germline CDR1 and CDR2: SGHTA and FQGNSA. The entire variable domain, with the rest obtained from reference TRBV7-2 and TRBJ2-3, is as follows: GAGVSQSPSNKVTEKGKDVELRCDPISGHTALYWYRQSLGQGLEFLIYFQGNSAPDKSGLPSDRFSAERTGGSVSTLTIQRTQQEDSAVYLCASSSLLHYPDTQYFGPGTRLTVL.